Below, one T cell receptor beta chain is given with its context. Alongside a J-beta primer mix, a sample-barcoded 5' primer served in a second PCR lasting about 6 to 11 cycles. A single record per CDR3 protein comes from TCRdb applying MiXCR to the 5' RACE reads. The table lists fewer than 950,000 distinct CDR3 sequences, roughly 34% of them singletons. This specimen comes from a study of blood T cells in healthy people across ages. V was trimmed by 6 bases and J by 10 bases, leaving 25 bases between them. This CDR3 contains 15 residues. Aged about 6 to 95, donors were systemically healthy Caucasians from Russia.

Sequenced: blood. This chain joins TRBV12-3 or TRBV12-4 and TRBJ2-7, with a possible D match to TRBD2 (6 bases). The TCR sequence derives from a man younger than 30 in good health. The CDR3 DNA sequence: TGTGCCAGCAGCCCGGGTCCGAGCGGGTGGATGGCCCAGTACTTC. Translation gives CASSPGPSGWMAQYF.